This record concerns one TCR beta chain sequence. The CDR3 sequence is 13 residues long. Germline CDR1 GTSNPN, CDR2 SVGIG (reference sequence). Trimming took off 0 bases at V and 5 bases at J, with 11 bases between the two ends. This entry belongs to a study of blood T cell repertoires in COVID-19. As handled by the study authors: Counts of nucleated cells, estimated from reference gene primer amplification, were obtained. Clones were read by immunoSEQ multiplex PCR, and TCRdb kept only the in-frame ones, dropping some. That table is the source of V, J and clone size, and D and trimming were worked out from the DNA. The sample carries a few hundred thousand clones, around 89% recorded once.

The chain has TRBV30 and TRBJ2-7; D ambiguous. This TCR was sampled from a young woman with acute COVID-19. What was sequenced was PBMCs or T cells enriched from blood (not recorded which). This chain's CDR3 is CAWSVQLWDEQYF. CDR3 sequence (DNA): TGTGCCTGGAGTGTACAGTTGTGGGACGAGCAGTACTTC.